This T cell receptor beta chain was observed in a study of tissue T cells after allogeneic stem cell transplantation. Overall study: Pathologist H&E review favored samples with visible lymphocytes for sequencing among multiple samples.

Using immunoSEQ multiplex PCR, the repertoire was profiled, and TCRdb retains in-frame clones only, with some absent. This sample has around 5,300 clones, with 60% to 75% found just once. General study points: Which tissue TCRs were alloreactive or antigen-specific was not determined. Some clones might be persisting host cells. Within patients, tissue anatomy strongly shaped TCR repertoire composition.

This clone was found a few times. Its antigen is as yet unknown. The receptor was isolated from a female donor aged 60 or older with lung cancer. This material consisted of tissue from the colon, taken at autopsy.

The CDR3 nucleotides are TGTGCCAGCAGTTACTTCCCGGACAGGGGCTACGAGCAGTACTTC. It yields the protein CASSYFPDRGYEQYF. The chain uses TRBV6-6 and TRBJ2-7; 9 bases line up with TRBD1. Trimming at V came to 1 base and at J to 3 bases, leaving 4 bases not matched to a gene. The germline gives CDR1 MNHNY, CDR2 SVGAGI (reference sequence). CDR3 length equals 15 residues.